A single sample is the source of the 7 T cell receptor beta chains below, sequenced in a study of T cell changes during pregnancy in multiple sclerosis. Libraries were prepared by immunoSEQ multiplex PCR; TCRdb keeps only in-frame clonotypes and omits some of them. The sample records 30,000 to 50,000 clones, 92% being singletons. The source material was CD4+ T cells from peripheral blood mononuclear cells, sampled in the third trimester of pregnancy. These receptors were obtained from a female donor with multiple sclerosis, enrolled in a pregnancy study.

V is TRBV10-3 and J is TRBJ1-4, with D hard to call. Germline CDR1 and CDR2: ENHRY and SYGVKD. V dropped 2 bases and J dropped 4 bases, with 5 bases sitting between them. The CDR3 contains 13 residues. CDR3 sequence: CAISEINNEKLFF. CDR3 nucleotide sequence: TGTGCCATCAGTGAGATCAATAATGAAAAACTGTTTTTT.

J is TRBJ1-2 and V is TRBV30; TRBD1 matches at 9 bases. This CDR3 has 16 residues. V trimming: 2 bases; J trimming: 3 bases; junction bases outside the gene matches: 10. CDR1 GTSNPN and CDR2 SVGIG come from the germline V gene (reference sequence). Here the CDR3 DNA reads TGTGCCTGGAGTCTAGGGGCCAGACAGGGGGACTATGGCTACACCTTC. It encodes CAWSLGARQGDYGYTF.

This rearrangement joins TRBV5-8 to TRBJ2-5; 7 nucleotides match TRBD2. J was trimmed by 2 bases and V by 4 bases; bases with no gene match: 2. Germline V gene data show CDR1 as SGHTS and CDR2 as YDEGEE. CDR3 size: 13 residues. The CDR3 region is CASSRGLQETQYF. CDR3 nucleotide sequence: TGTGCCAGCAGCCGGGGACTACAAGAGACCCAGTACTTC.

V gene TRBV5-4 combines with J gene TRBJ2-1; TRBD2 matches 8 bases. This CDR3 is 15 amino acids long. V lost 4 bases and J lost 4; bases outside the gene matches: 7. CDR1 SGHNT and CDR2 YYREEE come from the germline V gene (reference sequence). The CDR3 DNA reads TGTGCCAGCAGCCCCGGGACTAGGGTTTACAATGAGCAGTTCTTC. Its translation: CASSPGTRVYNEQFF.

This chain uses TRBV5-1 with TRBJ1-4, with a weak D call TRBD1 (6 bases). The germline gives CDR1 SGHRS, CDR2 YFSETQ. Trimming removed 4 bases at V and 0 bases at J, with 13 bases between. The CDR3 totals 16 residues. CDR3 in DNA: TGCGCCAGCAGCAGTCAGGGGCATGCAACTAATGAAAAACTGTTTTTT. Translation gives CASSSQGHATNEKLFF.

V gene TRBV7-9 combines with J gene TRBJ2-5; 7 bases are a match to TRBD1. The ends lost 6 bases at V and 7 bases at J; junction bases unmatched: 11. The germline V gene encodes CDR1 SEHNR and CDR2 FQNEAQ (reference sequence). CDR3 length: 14 amino acids. The CDR3 DNA follows: TGTGCCAGCAGTTCCGGGACAGACGGATGGACCCAGTACTTC. Amino acids: CASSSGTDGWTQYF.

The chain carries TRBV6-5 and TRBJ2-1, with TRBD1 matching over 7 bases. This CDR3 region has 13 residues. The V gene's germline CDR1 is MNHEY and CDR2 SVGAGI. The J segment lost 7 bases and the V segment lost 6 bases, leaving 6 bases of the junction unmatched. This CDR3 is CASSSGTVNEQFF. The CDR3 nucleotides are TGTGCCAGCAGCTCCGGGACAGTGAATGAGCAGTTCTTC.